This entry lists 28 T cell receptor beta chains sequenced from one sample in a study of blood T cells in healthy people across ages. Together with a sample-barcoded 5' primer, a J-beta primer mix was included in a second PCR lasting roughly 6 to 12 cycles. TCRdb reprocessed the 5' RACE reads via MiXCR and lists one record per CDR3 protein. The data hold approximately 490,000 distinct CDR3 sequences, with about 25% observed a single time. In addition, the sample was reused for a study of T cells of mothers and their children.

Sequences were obtained from blood. These receptors were taken from a boy aged 5-17 years in good health.

This clonotype has more than one count but fewer than ten. The rearrangement joins TRBV6-6 to TRBJ2-5; D tentatively fits TRBD1 or TRBD2 (5 bases each). The germline V and J ends were trimmed by 3 bases and 5 bases, with 7 bases remaining between them. Germline V CDR1 and CDR2: MNHNY, SVGAGI (reference sequence). The CDR3 is made up of 12 amino acids. The CDR3 loop is CASSYGTETQYF. The CDR3 bases are TGTGCCAGCAGTTATGGGACGGAGACCCAGTACTTC.

This clonotype was observed a few times. The chain carries TRBV7-3 and TRBJ2-2; D call uncertain. The V end lost 1 base, the J end lost 5 bases, and 5 bases lay between the germline ends. The CDR3 has 13 amino acids. In germline, CDR1 is SGHTA, CDR2 FQGTGA. CDR3: CASSLRVTGELFF. The CDR3 nucleotides are TGTGCCAGCAGCTTAAGGGTTACCGGGGAGCTGTTTTTT.

The J gene is TRBJ2-4, the V gene TRBV5-1, with D possibly being TRBD1 or TRBD2 (5 bases each). Germline values: CDR1 SGHRS, CDR2 YFSETQ. Deletions cut 5 bases from V and 8 bases from J, with 17 bases between. The length of the CDR3 is 14 residues. In DNA form, the CDR3 reads TGCGCCAGCAGAGGTAAAGGGGCGAGGGACATTCAGTACTTC. Translating gives CASRGKGARDIQYF.

This clonotype has only a few counts. This chain joins TRBV9 and TRBJ2-7; D might be TRBD2 (6 bases). The germline CDR1 and CDR2 sequences are SGDLS and YYNGEE. Deletions cut 2 bases from V and 3 bases from J, with 15 bases between. This CDR3 is built from 15 residues. Written as DNA, the CDR3 is TGTGCCAGCAGCGTTTCCGGGACTCCCGGCTACGAGCAGTACTTC. Amino acids: CASSVSGTPGYEQYF. Using reference TRBV9 and TRBJ2-7 for the parts outside the CDR3, the full variable domain is DSGVTQTPKHLITATGQRVTLRCSPRSGDLSVYWYQQSLDQGLQFLIQYYNGEERAKGNILERFSAQQFPDLHSELNLSSLELGDSALYFCASSVSGTPGYEQYFGPGTRLTVT.

The chain is built from TRBV10-3 and TRBJ2-3; D unclear. Trimming pared 4 bases from V and 4 bases from J, leaving 6 bases between. This CDR3 has 12 amino acids. The germline gives CDR1 ENHRY, CDR2 SYGVKD. CDR3 in DNA: TGTGCCATCAGTGCCCAGCCAGATACGCAGTATTTT. This codes for CAISAQPDTQYF.

This clonotype has only a few counts. V usage is TRBV7-2 and J usage is TRBJ2-2, with D tentatively TRBD2 (5 bases). The CDR3 is made up of 14 amino acids. CDR1 is SGHTA, CDR2 FQGNSA, per germline. The V gene lost 5 bases and the J gene lost 7 bases, with 14 bases spanning the gap. CDR3 in DNA: TGTGCCAGCAGCCCCTTCCCCGGAGGCGGGGAGCTGTTTTTT. It codes for CASSPFPGGGELFF. The full variable domain, with the rest looked up from reference TRBV7-2 and TRBJ2-2, is GAGVSQSPSNKVTEKGKDVELRCDPISGHTALYWYRQSLGQGLEFLIYFQGNSAPDKSGLPSDRFSAERTGGSVSTLTIQRTQQEDSAVYLCASSPFPGGGELFFGEGSRLTVL.

This clonotype was detected ten times or more. V usage is TRBV5-6 and J usage is TRBJ2-7, with a weak D call TRBD2 (5 bases). CDR1 and CDR2 (germline): SGHDT, YYEEEE. Trimming removed 2 bases from V and 3 bases from J, with 9 bases in between. This CDR3 comprises 13 residues. CDR3 region: CASSLDRGYEQYF. CDR3 nucleotides: TGTGCCAGCAGCTTAGACCGGGGCTACGAGCAGTACTTC. The whole variable domain, filled in from reference TRBV5-6 and TRBJ2-7, reads DAGVTQSPTHLIKTRGQQVTLRCSPKSGHDTVSWYQQALGQGPQFIFQYYEEEERQRGNFPDRFSGHQFPNYSSELNVNALLLGDSALYLCASSLDRGYEQYFGPGTRLTVT.

This chain connects TRBV5-1 to TRBJ2-5; D gene uncertain. Judging by the DNA end, TRBJ2-7 fits better; the J call may be wrong. This CDR3 spans 14 amino acids. The germline V gene encodes CDR1 SGHRS and CDR2 YFSETQ. CDR3 residues: CASRSGPGPYEQYF. DNA of the CDR3: TGCGCCAGCCGGTCGGGTCCGGGTCCTTACGAGCAGTACTTC.

This chain uses TRBV14 with TRBJ2-1; 14 bases align to TRBD2. The V gene end was trimmed by 0 bases and the J gene end by 8 bases; junction bases not matched to a gene: 3. Germline loops: CDR1 SGHDN, CDR2 FVKESK. This CDR3 contains 16 residues. CDR3 sequence (DNA): TGTGCCAGCAGCCAAGAGGGACTAGCGGGAGTGGATGAGCAGTTCTTC. Translated: CASSQEGLAGVDEQFF. The variable domain in full, with the rest retrieved from reference TRBV14 and TRBJ2-1, is EAGVTQFPSHSVIEKGQTVTLRCDPISGHDNLYWYRRVMGKEIKFLLHFVKESKQDESGMPNNRFLAERTGGTYSTLKVQPAELEDSGVYFCASSQEGLAGVDEQFFGPGTRLTVL.

This rearrangement joins TRBV9 to TRBJ1-2; tentative D call: TRBD1 (5 bases). Deletions cut 4 bases from V and 4 bases from J, with 17 bases between. Germline V lookup: CDR1 SGDLS, CDR2 YYNGEE. The CDR3 is 15 amino acids. This CDR3 is CASSPTGLQGYGYTF. In DNA form, the CDR3 reads TGTGCCAGCAGCCCCACAGGTCTCCAGGGCTATGGCTACACCTTC.

V and J are TRBV24-1 and TRBJ2-1; 8 bases fit TRBD2. Looked up from germline, CDR1 is KGHDR and CDR2 is SFDVKD. Losses at the gene ends were 3 bases for V and 4 bases for J; bases not matched to a gene: 4. There are 15 residues in the CDR3. This chain's CDR3 is CATSDRVAGYNEQFF. The CDR3 nucleotides are TGTGCCACCAGTGATAGGGTAGCGGGGTACAATGAGCAGTTCTTC.

This chain connects TRBV6-4 to TRBJ2-5; no firm D call. V shed 0 bases and J shed 7 bases, with 9 bases lying between them. Germline values: CDR1 MRHNA, CDR2 SNTAGT. The CDR3 spans 13 residues. In DNA, the CDR3 is TGTGCCAGCAGTGACTCCGAGTTAGGGACCCAGTACTTC. Residues: CASSDSELGTQYF.

The rearrangement joins TRBV6-5 to TRBJ2-5; D is possibly TRBD2 (5 bases). The CDR3 contains 13 residues. V lost 6 bases and J 2 bases, leaving 10 bases between the germline ends. Germline values: CDR1 MNHEY, CDR2 SVGAGI. The CDR3 loop reads CASRQTRQETQYF. The CDR3 DNA reads TGTGCCAGCAGGCAAACTAGGCAAGAGACCCAGTACTTC.

The V and J genes are TRBV12-3 or TRBV12-4 and TRBJ2-6, with TRBD1 identical over 10 bases. With V trimmed by 5 bases and J by 0 bases, 7 bases remained unmatched. The CDR3 contains 18 residues. CDR3 sequence (DNA): TGTGCCAGCAGTCAATCCGGGACAGGGGACTCTGGGGCCAACGTCCTGACTTTC. This encodes CASSQSGTGDSGANVLTF.

The chain combines TRBV20-1 with TRBJ2-1; 10 bases match TRBD2. There are 14 residues in the CDR3. Looked up from germline, CDR1 is DFQATT and CDR2 is SNEGSKA (reference sequence). The DNA for the CDR3 is TGCAGGATTGGGAGTAGCGGGAGGAACAATGAGCAGTTCTTC. Its protein product is CRIGSSGRNNEQFF.

This clonotype was detected a few times. V gene TRBV29-1 combines with J gene TRBJ2-7; 8 bases align to TRBD1. The germline V gene encodes CDR1 SQVTM and CDR2 ANQGSEA. V shed 3 bases and J 6 bases; nucleotides not matched to a gene: 7. The CDR3 consists of 13 residues. The CDR3, as DNA: TGCAGCGTTGAGCCGCAGGGGGCTCGCGAGCAGTACTTC. Its translation: CSVEPQGAREQYF.

In its sample, this clonotype was seen many times. The chain joins TRBV20-1 to TRBJ2-7; a weak D match, TRBD1 (6 bases). Trimming cost V 2 bases and J 5 bases, with 16 bases left between them. This CDR3 is built from 14 residues. Per the germline V gene, CDR1 is DFQATT and CDR2 is SNEGSKA (reference sequence). The CDR3 loop is CSARQGFLPDEQYF. The CDR3 region has the DNA TGCAGTGCTAGACAGGGGTTCTTACCAGACGAGCAGTACTTC.

The chain couples TRBV20-1 to TRBJ2-2; TRBD1 matches 9 bases. In germline, CDR1 is DFQATT, CDR2 SNEGSKA (reference sequence). The CDR3 length is 16 residues. Trimming took 6 bases from V and 4 from J; bases not matched to a gene: 12. As DNA, the CDR3 is TGCAGTGCCATGGGGCCTACAGGGGGCTTCACCGGGGAGCTGTTTTTT. Amino acids: CSAMGPTGGFTGELFF.

This clonotype has more than one count but fewer than ten. A read error may account for a junction end that differs from germline. V and J are TRBV7-7 and TRBJ2-5; 8 bases are shared with TRBD2. The CDR3 is made up of 15 amino acids. CDR1 SSHAT and CDR2 FNYEAQ come from the germline V gene (reference sequence). CDR3 bases: TGTGCTAGCAGCTCCGGGAGGGCCTGGTTGGAGACCCAGTACTTC. Translating it yields CASSSGRAWLETQYF.

This clonotype was seen a handful of times. The junction departs from germline at one end; a sequencing error may be responsible. The chain joins TRBV28 to TRBJ1-1; perhaps TRBD1 as D (5 bases). Germline V CDR1 and CDR2: MDHEN, SYDVKM. This CDR3 comprises 18 residues. CDR3 sequence: CAGSFSAWGSSVNTEAFF. In nucleotides, the CDR3 is TGTGCCGGCAGTTTTTCCGCTTGGGGGTCGTCTGTGAACACTGAAGCTTTCTTT.

This clonotype has only a few counts. Sequence at one end of the junction differs from germline and may be a read error. The chain couples TRBV28 to TRBJ2-7; possible D gene TRBD1, 5 bases. Germline V gene sequence: CDR1 MDHEN, CDR2 SYDVKM. The CDR3 covers 13 residues. This CDR3 reads CANSFPDSYEQYF. The CDR3 nucleotides are TGTGCCAACAGTTTCCCCGACAGCTACGAGCAGTACTTC.

The rearrangement joins TRBV12-3 or TRBV12-4 to TRBJ2-2; weak D call: TRBD1 (5 bases). This CDR3 comprises 15 residues. Trimming left V 7 bases short and J 7 bases short, with 19 bases between. The CDR3 nucleotides are TGTGCCAGCATGGCCGGGCAGGCTACAGGCGGGGAGCTGTTTTTT. Its translation: CASMAGQATGGELFF.

This clonotype appeared a few times. The CDR3 spells CASSQTPSDRGHYEQYF. The CDR3, as DNA: TGCGCCAGCAGCCAGACGCCCTCGGACAGGGGTCACTACGAGCAGTACTTC. The chain links TRBV4-3 to TRBJ2-5; 9 bases match TRBD1. The J call may not be correct, given that the DNA end is closer to TRBJ2-7. CDR3 length: 17 amino acids. Germline V gene lookup returns CDR1 LGHNA and CDR2 YSLEER.

This clonotype has just a few counts. The V and J genes are TRBV29-1 and TRBJ2-1; 10 bases map to TRBD2. The CDR3 has 17 residues. Germline V gene lookup returns CDR1 SQVTM and CDR2 ANQGSEA. V shed 7 bases, J shed 3 bases, and the junction held 15 bases outside the gene matches. CDR3 loop: CSASAGGASSFYNEQFF. CDR3 nucleotides: TGCAGCGCATCAGCGGGAGGGGCCTCGTCGTTCTACAATGAGCAGTTCTTC.

V is TRBV20-1 and J is TRBJ2-4; D may be TRBD1 (6 bases). The V end lost 4 bases, the J end lost 0 bases, and 22 bases lay between the germline ends. This CDR3 region has 18 residues. Germline V CDR1 and CDR2: DFQATT, SNEGSKA (reference sequence). CDR3 in amino acids: CSAIRGSAREVAKNIQYF. DNA for the CDR3: TGCAGTGCTATCAGGGGAAGCGCGCGAGAGGTAGCCAAAAACATTCAGTACTTC.

This clonotype was seen at least ten times. V and J are TRBV14 and TRBJ2-5, with D tentatively TRBD1 or TRBD2 (6 bases each). The CDR3 consists of 15 residues. Trimming shortened V by 1 base and J by 5 bases, and 14 bases separated the two germline ends. Germline CDR1 and CDR2: SGHDN and FVKESK. The CDR3 sequence is CASSQGGAPWETQYF. The CDR3 DNA is TGTGCCAGCAGCCAAGGGGGGGCTCCGTGGGAGACCCAGTACTTC.

On this clonotype: Its ends do not fully match the called genes, so a read error is possible. The J gene is TRBJ2-7, the V gene TRBV20-1; D call uncertain. CDR3 length: 11 residues. Germline loops: CDR1 DFQATT, CDR2 SNEGSKA (reference sequence). DNA for the CDR3: TGCAGTGCTAGGGAGACATCCGAGCAGTACTTT. Encoded protein: CSARETSEQYF.

The chain joins TRBV7-2 to TRBJ1-3; possible D gene TRBD1, 6 bases. The CDR3 is made up of 16 amino acids. CDR1 is SGHTA, CDR2 FQGNSA, per germline. The V end lost 3 bases, the J end lost 4 bases, and 16 bases lay between the germline ends. DNA for the CDR3: TGTGCCAGCAGCTTCCTTCCGGGGGCCTCCGGAAACACCATATATTTT. It codes for CASSFLPGASGNTIYF.